This T cell receptor beta chain was profiled in a study of T cell clones after liver transplantation. Looking at the study overall: Draws occurred before transplant, before withdrawal, and after complete or failed withdrawal.

Assay: immunoSEQ multiplex PCR; the TCRdb copy retains only in-frame clones and omits some. The sample records 70,000 to 80,000 clones, about 92% being singletons. This CDR3 comprises 15 residues. The V gene's germline CDR1 is SGHTA and CDR2 FQGTGA. Trimming cost V 0 bases and J 3 bases; bases outside gene matches: 2. The V gene is TRBV7-3, the J gene TRBJ2-1; 7 bases map to TRBD1. The TCR comes from a human donor who received a liver transplant. The sequencing here drew on CD4+ T cells from blood, taken before liver transplant. In DNA form, the CDR3 reads TGTGCCAGCAGCTTAACAGGGGGCGTCTACAATGAGCAGTTCTTC. Translating gives CASSLTGGVYNEQFF.